Shown below are 20 T cell receptor beta chains from a single sample sequenced in a study of PD-L1 blockade in urothelial cancer. Sequenced by immunoSEQ multiplex PCR; TCRdb stores in-frame clones only, minus some. This sample has fewer than 40,000 clones, with over 75% found just once. The input for sequencing was PBMCs, taken around atezolizumab (anti-PD-L1) treatment. The receptor set was obtained from a man between 65 and 85 years old with urothelial cancer.

V usage is TRBV5-4 and J usage is TRBJ2-3; 11 bases are shared with TRBD2. This CDR3 is 16 amino acids long. J gave up 0 bases and V 3 bases, and 3 bases lay outside the gene matches. Germline V gives CDR1 SGHNT, CDR2 YYREEE (reference sequence). The CDR3 region has the DNA TGTGCCAGCAGCTACTGGACTAGCGGGAGCACAGATACGCAGTATTTT. It codes for CASSYWTSGSTDTQYF.

The chain is built from TRBV10-3 and TRBJ1-3; 8 nucleotides match TRBD1. The germline V gene encodes CDR1 ENHRY and CDR2 SYGVKD. This CDR3 comprises 13 residues. The trim removed 5 bases at V and 11 bases at J, leaving 8 bases unmatched. The CDR3: CAISQDRVQPIYF. In DNA form, the CDR3 reads TGTGCCATCAGTCAGGACAGGGTTCAACCCATATATTTT.

This chain links TRBV5-1 with TRBJ2-7, with 10 bases matching TRBD2. The V gene's germline CDR1 is SGHRS and CDR2 YFSETQ. V lost 2 bases and J lost 6; bases outside the gene matches: 5. The CDR3 length is 14 residues. Written as DNA, the CDR3 is TGCGCCAGCAGCTTAACTAGCGGGACCCCCGAGCAGTACTTC. The encoded protein is CASSLTSGTPEQYF.

The rearrangement links TRBV6-5 to TRBJ2-1; 8 bases match TRBD2. Germline V gene data show CDR1 as MNHEY and CDR2 as SVGAGI. V lost 0 bases, J lost 8 bases, and 9 bases stayed unmatched. This CDR3 has 16 amino acids. The CDR3 region has the DNA TGTGCCAGCAGTTACTCTAGCGGGGTAGGGGTACATGAGCAGTTCTTC. Protein sequence: CASSYSSGVGVHEQFF.

The V gene is TRBV9, the J gene TRBJ1-2; 11 bases map to TRBD1. Germline CDR1 reads SGDLS; CDR2 reads YYNGEE. The CDR3 sequence is 15 residues long. The V gene end was trimmed by 3 bases and the J gene end by 6 bases; junction bases not matched to a gene: 7. The CDR3 sequence: CASSAGQGAIDGYTF. For the CDR3, the DNA is TGTGCCAGCAGCGCAGGACAGGGGGCAATCGATGGCTACACCTTC.

The CDR3 region is CASSETPVGEQFF. As DNA, the CDR3 is TGCGCCAGCAGTGAAACCCCGGTTGGTGAGCAGTTCTTC. V usage is TRBV10-1 and J usage is TRBJ2-1; D unresolved. Germline assignment: CDR1 WNHNN and CDR2 SYGVQD (reference sequence). Deletions cut 3 bases from V and 9 bases from J, with 12 bases between. The CDR3 is made up of 13 amino acids.

This clone was detected once. The chain couples TRBV28 to TRBJ2-5; 10 nucleotides line up with TRBD2. The germline gives CDR1 MDHEN, CDR2 SYDVKM. V lost 7 bases to trimming and J lost 5 bases; unmatched junction nucleotides: 7. CDR3 size: 14 residues. For the CDR3, the DNA is TGTGCCAGCATTGTAGCGGGAGGAGGGGAGACCCAGTACTTC. Its protein is CASIVAGGGETQYF.

The V call is TRBV5-1, the J call TRBJ2-5; 7 bases are a match to TRBD1. Germline loops: CDR1 SGHRS, CDR2 YFSETQ. This CDR3 comprises 14 residues. J gave up 5 bases and V 5 bases, and 9 bases lay outside the gene matches. CDR3 loop: CASRHDRVRETQYF. As DNA, the CDR3 is TGCGCCAGCAGACACGACAGGGTCAGGGAGACCCAGTACTTC.

The V call is TRBV10-2, the J call TRBJ1-1; D unclear. The V gene lost 8 bases and the J gene lost 3 bases, with 13 bases spanning the gap. Looked up from germline, CDR1 is WSHSY and CDR2 is SAAADI. The CDR3 runs to 13 residues. CDR3 nucleotides: TGCGCCAGCCTGGGGTGGGGAGACACTGAAGCTTTCTTT. It specifies CASLGWGDTEAFF.

The V call is TRBV15, the J call TRBJ2-1, with TRBD2 identical over 9 bases. Germline loops: CDR1 LNHNV, CDR2 YYDKDF (reference sequence). With 6 bases clipped from V and 8 bases from J, the junction kept 11 bases outside the gene matches. This CDR3 contains 15 residues. This chain's CDR3 is CATSVSSSGSDEQFF. CDR3 bases: TGTGCCACCAGTGTATCGAGTAGCGGGAGCGATGAGCAGTTCTTC.

The V and J genes are TRBV5-6 and TRBJ1-6, with unresolved D. The CDR3 is 15 amino acids. V dropped 3 bases and J dropped 7 bases, with 14 bases sitting between them. The germline V gene has CDR1 SGHDT and CDR2 YYEEEE. The CDR3: CASSSRMEINSPLHF. In nucleotides, the CDR3 is TGTGCCAGCAGCTCCCGTATGGAGATAAATTCACCCCTCCACTTT.

The V and J genes are TRBV9 and TRBJ2-1; TRBD1 agrees at 9 bases. V lost 3 bases, J lost 12 bases, and 7 bases stayed unmatched. Germline loops: CDR1 SGDLS, CDR2 YYNGEE. CDR3 size: 13 residues. CDR3 DNA: TGTGCCAGCAGCGAGATGGACAGGGGTTGGCAGTTCTTC. Translated: CASSEMDRGWQFF.

The chain recombines TRBV7-2 with TRBJ2-7; perhaps TRBD2 as D (7 bases). Germline V CDR1 and CDR2: SGHTA, FQGNSA. The CDR3 extends over 17 amino acids. Trimming pared 4 bases from V and 0 bases from J, leaving 19 bases between. The CDR3 reads CASSSKGGLRFSYEQYF. The CDR3, as DNA: TGTGCCAGCAGCTCTAAGGGGGGACTACGATTCTCCTACGAGCAGTACTTC.

This CDR3 is CANTRNNEQFF. The CDR3 DNA reads TGTGCCAATACTAGAAACAATGAGCAGTTCTTC. The genes are TRBV5-3 and TRBJ2-1, with a weak D call TRBD2 (5 bases). TRBV5-3 is flagged as an ORF with uncertain function. Trimming removed 9 bases from V and 5 bases from J, with 9 bases in between. CDR3 length: 11 amino acids.

The CDR3 is CAIRGQPGQPQHF. The CDR3 region has the DNA TGTGCCATCAGAGGACAGCCGGGGCAGCCCCAGCATTTT. This chain uses TRBV10-3 with TRBJ1-5, with D perhaps matching TRBD1 (6 bases). Germline V gene sequence: CDR1 ENHRY, CDR2 SYGVKD. This CDR3 has 13 residues. V was pared by 6 bases and J by 7 bases, with 13 bases between.

The chain recombines TRBV9 with TRBJ2-7; 7 nucleotides match TRBD2. Losses at the gene ends were 4 bases for V and 2 bases for J; bases not matched to a gene: 9. CDR3 length equals 15 residues. Germline CDR1 reads SGDLS; CDR2 reads YYNGEE. The CDR3 DNA is TGTGCCAGCAGCCGGACGGCGGGAGCAACCTACGAGCAGTACTTC. It specifies CASSRTAGATYEQYF.

CDR3 region: CASRRGQSYYGYTF. CDR3 DNA: TGTGCCAGCAGACGGGGACAGTCGTACTATGGCTACACCTTC. J is TRBJ1-2 and V is TRBV6-1; 7 nucleotides match TRBD1. Germline CDR1 reads MNHNS; CDR2 reads SASEGT. V dropped 6 bases and J dropped 3; count of bases not matched to a gene: 7. This CDR3 has 14 residues.

The chain carries TRBV7-6 and TRBJ2-3; maybe TRBD2 (6 bases). Between the trimmed V and J ends, which lost 6 bases and 0 bases, there was a span of 13 bases. CDR1 is SGHVS and CDR2 is FNYEAQ in the germline V gene. The CDR3 loop spans 15 amino acids. In DNA, the CDR3 is TGTGCCAGCAGTATTATGGCGGGAAGCACAGATACGCAGTATTTT. Translating it yields CASSIMAGSTDTQYF.

The chain recombines TRBV9 with TRBJ2-1; TRBD2 matches at 8 bases. Germline V CDR1 and CDR2: SGDLS, YYNGEE. This CDR3 has 16 residues. After removal of 0 bases from V and 4 bases from J, the junction contained 6 bases not matched to a gene. The CDR3 DNA follows: TGTGCCAGCAGCGTAGCTGGTAGCGGGACATACAATGAGCAGTTCTTC. It codes for CASSVAGSGTYNEQFF.

CDR3 sequence (DNA): TGTGCCAGCAGTTACGGCAGCGCTAGCACAGATACGCAGTATTTT. The encoded protein is CASSYGSASTDTQYF. The V gene is TRBV6-5, the J gene TRBJ2-3; D unclear. V dropped 2 bases and J dropped 0 bases, with 9 bases sitting between them. Germline assignment: CDR1 MNHEY and CDR2 SVGAGI. This CDR3 spans 15 amino acids.